What follows are 12 T cell receptor beta chains derived from one specimen sequenced in a study of blood T cells in healthy people across ages (dated by TCRdb to between 2014 and 2017). The library was produced with 5' RACE. The run used an Illumina HiSeq 2500. A second PCR of roughly 7 to 11 cycles was performed with a sample-barcoded 5' primer and a J-beta primer mix. TCRdb redid the processing of the public reads, applying fastp at Q25 and MiXCR, and retained in-frame beta chains. Every CDR3 protein is listed once, alongside the most common genes and DNA of its rows. The sample includes almost 800,000 distinct CDR3 sequences, with roughly 60% observed a single time. Clones ranked in the top ten supply 20% to 25% of the sample. Material: blood. The receptors originated from a man aged 25 to 40 in good health.

Ten or more counts support this clonotype. The chain employs TRBV7-2 and TRBJ2-1; D gene ambiguous. Trimming removed 5 bases from V and 2 bases from J, with 7 bases in between. Germline lookup yields CDR1 SGHTA and CDR2 FQGNSA. The CDR3 loop spans 13 amino acids. The CDR3 DNA is TGTGCCAGCAGCCGGAGCACCTACAATGAGCAGTTCTTC. Translating gives CASSRSTYNEQFF. The full variable domain, its missing parts supplied by reference TRBV7-2 and TRBJ2-1, is GAGVSQSPSNKVTEKGKDVELRCDPISGHTALYWYRQSLGQGLEFLIYFQGNSAPDKSGLPSDRFSAERTGGSVSTLTIQRTQQEDSAVYLCASSRSTYNEQFFGPGTRLTVL.

The chain recombines TRBV28 with TRBJ1-6; no firm D call. This CDR3 is 13 amino acids long. Trimming took off 2 bases at V and 7 bases at J, with 6 bases between the two ends. CDR1 and CDR2 (germline): MDHEN, SYDVKM. In DNA, the CDR3 is TGTGCCAGCAGTTTACAGGCCAATTCACCCCTCCACTTT. It yields the protein CASSLQANSPLHF.

This rearrangement joins TRBV27 to TRBJ2-7; D gene ambiguous. The germline gives CDR1 MNHEY, CDR2 SMNVEV (reference sequence). The CDR3 consists of 16 residues. Trimming removed 5 bases at V and 0 bases at J, with 17 bases between. CDR3 sequence: CASSPSRGALSYEQYF. CDR3 DNA sequence: TGTGCCAGCAGTCCCTCCCGTGGTGCTCTCTCCTACGAGCAGTACTTC.

This clonotype was observed once. The chain combines TRBV12-3 or TRBV12-4 with TRBJ2-3; 8 bases map to TRBD1. The V gene end was trimmed by 5 bases and the J gene end by 0 bases; junction bases not matched to a gene: 7. This CDR3 has 16 residues. As DNA, the CDR3 is TGTGCCAGCAGTAAAGGGACAGGTCTTAGCACAGATACGCAGTATTTT. Translated, it gives CASSKGTGLSTDTQYF.

The V gene is TRBV7-2, the J gene TRBJ2-1; 9 bases match TRBD2. CDR1 SGHTA and CDR2 FQGNSA come from the germline V gene. This CDR3 comprises 18 residues. V was pared by 3 bases and J by 5 bases, with 14 bases of the junction left unmatched. CDR3 DNA: TGTGCCAGCAGCTTCCGCGGGAGGGGGTTCACCCCCAACAATGAGCAGTTCTTC. Translated, it gives CASSFRGRGFTPNNEQFF. Supplemented by reference TRBV7-2 and TRBJ2-1, the full variable domain reads GAGVSQSPSNKVTEKGKDVELRCDPISGHTALYWYRQSLGQGLEFLIYFQGNSAPDKSGLPSDRFSAERTGGSVSTLTIQRTQQEDSAVYLCASSFRGRGFTPNNEQFFGPGTRLTVL.

The chain employs TRBV20-1 and TRBJ1-2, with D possibly matching TRBD1 (6 bases). Trimming removed 2 bases from V and 7 bases from J, with 20 bases in between. CDR1 and CDR2 from the germline V gene are DFQATT and SNEGSKA (reference sequence). The CDR3 consists of 15 residues. The CDR3 DNA sequence: TGCAGTGCTAGATTCCCTGGGGCAGGGGAGGGTGGCTACACCTTC. It yields the protein CSARFPGAGEGGYTF.

The V and J genes are TRBV20-1 and TRBJ2-4; 11 bases match TRBD1. The J call could be wrong; TRBJ2-7 is a better fit for the DNA end. This CDR3 is 15 amino acids long. Germline loops: CDR1 DFQATT, CDR2 SNEGSKA (reference sequence). The CDR3 here is CSASPDRGLGYEQYF. The CDR3 DNA is TGCAGTGCCAGCCCGGACAGGGGGCTTGGCTACGAGCAGTACTTC.

This chain links TRBV20-1 with TRBJ1-2, with no clear D. Per the germline V gene, CDR1 is DFQATT and CDR2 is SNEGSKA (reference sequence). The CDR3 is 12 residues long. Trimming cost V 6 bases and J 8 bases, with 16 bases left between them. CDR3 loop: CSAPRGSWGYTF. The CDR3 coding sequence is TGCAGTGCGCCCCGCGGGAGTTGGGGCTACACCTTC.

The chain couples TRBV6-6 to TRBJ1-4; D gene ambiguous. V lost 8 bases to trimming and J lost 9 bases, with 10 bases between them. Per the germline V gene, CDR1 is MNHNY and CDR2 is SVGAGI (reference sequence). This CDR3 has 11 amino acids. In DNA, the CDR3 is TGTGCCAGCCTCTCCCAGAAAAAACTGTTTTTT. It encodes CASLSQKKLFF.

V and J are TRBV15 and TRBJ2-7; D perhaps matches TRBD1 (6 bases). Trimming shortened V by 0 bases and J by 5 bases, and 26 bases separated the two germline ends. Germline loops: CDR1 LNHNV, CDR2 YYDKDF (reference sequence). This CDR3 is built from 19 residues. This chain's CDR3 is CATSRDRARRENRVHEQYF. CDR3 sequence (DNA): TGTGCCACCAGCAGAGATCGGGCTAGGCGAGAGAACAGGGTCCACGAGCAGTACTTC. The whole variable domain, filled in from reference TRBV15 and TRBJ2-7, reads DAMVIQNPRYQVTQFGKPVTLSCSQTLNHNVMYWYQQKSSQAPKLLFHYYDKDFNNEADTPDNFQSRRPNTSFCFLDIRSPGLGDTAMYLCATSRDRARRENRVHEQYFGPGTRLTVT.

This clonotype occurred many times. This chain links TRBV12-3 or TRBV12-4 with TRBJ2-5; D ambiguous. The CDR3 spans 11 residues. V was trimmed by 4 bases and J by 4 bases, leaving 4 bases between them. In DNA, the CDR3 is TGTGCCAGCAGTTCGGCAGAGACCCAGTACTTC. It yields the protein CASSSAETQYF.

The V call is TRBV29-1, the J call TRBJ2-4; D uncertain. This CDR3 spans 14 amino acids. V was pared by 5 bases and J by 0 bases, with 11 bases between. Germline V gene sequence: CDR1 SQVTM, CDR2 ANQGSEA. The CDR3, as DNA: TGCAGCGTTTCCCCCAACCTAGCCAAAAACATTCAGTACTTC. Its protein is CSVSPNLAKNIQYF.